The 8 T cell receptor beta chains listed next were all sequenced from one sample in a study of blood T cell repertoires in COVID-19. Produced via immunoSEQ multiplex PCR; TCRdb's table is partial and in-frame only. The sample yields more than 250,000 clones, around 87% seen once. The sample taken for sequencing was PBMCs or T cells enriched from blood (not recorded which). The receptors here all came from a woman aged 25 to 39 who had recovered from COVID-19.

J is TRBJ1-2 and V is TRBV5-1; D is unclear. This CDR3 has 12 residues. The germline V gene encodes CDR1 SGHRS and CDR2 YFSETQ. V was clipped by 4 bases and J by 3 bases, with 7 bases between them. CDR3 nucleotides: TGCGCCAGCAGCCGCGGGGACTATGGCTACACCTTC. This encodes CASSRGDYGYTF.

The chain has TRBV7-2 and TRBJ1-2, with a tentative D call TRBD1 (6 bases). Germline assignment: CDR1 SGHTA and CDR2 FQGNSA. V lost 4 bases to trimming and J lost 5 bases, with 11 bases between them. The CDR3 consists of 13 residues. CDR3 region: CASSWKRGYGYTF. CDR3 sequence (DNA): TGTGCCAGCAGCTGGAAGAGGGGGTATGGCTACACCTTC.

V is TRBV2 and J is TRBJ2-2; 8 bases line up with TRBD2. The germline gives CDR1 SNHLY, CDR2 FYNNEI. The CDR3 has 16 amino acids. Unmatched junction bases numbered 7, after V lost 7 bases and J lost 0 bases. CDR3 amino acids: CASTVSGGANTGELFF. The DNA of the CDR3 is TGTGCCAGCACTGTAAGCGGGGGCGCGAACACCGGGGAGCTGTTTTTT.

This chain joins TRBV9 and TRBJ1-2; D ambiguous. Trimming shortened V by 4 bases and J by 4 bases, and 17 bases separated the two germline ends. From germline, CDR1 is SGDLS and CDR2 YYNGEE. The CDR3 spans 15 residues. CDR3 nucleotide sequence: TGTGCCAGCAGCTCCACCGCGGGGAAGGCCTATGGCTACACCTTC. Translation gives CASSSTAGKAYGYTF. The whole variable domain, remainder taken from reference TRBV9 and TRBJ1-2, is DSGVTQTPKHLITATGQRVTLRCSPRSGDLSVYWYQQSLDQGLQFLIQYYNGEERAKGNILERFSAQQFPDLHSELNLSSLELGDSALYFCASSSTAGKAYGYTFGSGTRLTVV.

This chain connects TRBV3-1 (or the pseudogene TRBV3-2) to TRBJ2-2; 7 nucleotides align to TRBD1. There are 16 residues in the CDR3. Germline V gives CDR1 LGHDT, CDR2 YNNKEL (reference sequence). V was clipped by 4 bases and J by 3 bases; unmatched bases: 8. The CDR3 DNA reads as TGTGCCAGCAGCCCCCTCAGGGGGAGAGACACCGGGGAGCTGTTTTTT. It specifies CASSPLRGRDTGELFF.

This clone was seen just once. This chain connects TRBV10-1 to TRBJ1-3; D uncertain. V was shortened by 2 bases and J by 8 bases, with 22 bases between the two germline ends. CDR1 is WNHNN, CDR2 SYGVQD, per germline (reference sequence). The CDR3 has 17 residues. The CDR3 loop reads CASSESGPEPKGHTIYF. DNA for the CDR3: TGCGCCAGCAGTGAGAGCGGCCCCGAGCCGAAAGGTCACACCATATATTTT.

The rearrangement uses TRBV4-2 and TRBJ1-2; D perhaps matches TRBD1 (5 bases). Germline CDR1 LGHNA, CDR2 YNFKEQ. The CDR3 is made up of 16 amino acids. Trimming removed 0 bases at V and 7 bases at J, with 18 bases between. The CDR3 bases are TGTGCCAGCAGCCAAGAACCACTCGGGGGGGAGAGTGGCTACACCTTC. This sequence encodes CASSQEPLGGESGYTF.

This clone has just one count. CDR3 sequence (DNA): TGTGCCACTCGCGCTAGTGAAGAGACCCAGTACTTC. Translation gives CATRASEETQYF. The V and J genes are TRBV10-3 and TRBJ2-5; the D is unclear. This CDR3 spans 12 amino acids. V lost 10 bases and J 3 bases, leaving 12 bases between the germline ends. Germline loops: CDR1 ENHRY, CDR2 SYGVKD.